These 25 T cell receptor beta chains came from one sample sequenced in a study of CD8 T cells in ankylosing spondylitis (dated by TCRdb to 2016 to 2017). Libraries were constructed by 5' RACE. Sequencer: Illumina HiSeq 2500. TCRdb took the public reads, trimmed them with fastp at Q25, ran MiXCR for clone calling and kept in-frame beta chains. When rows share a CDR3 protein, they turn into one entry using the most common DNA and genes. This sample lists about 130,000 distinct CDR3 sequences; 7% to 10% were detected once. The ten top clones hold approximately 3.6% of the sample. Source material: blood, either unsorted or a sorted T cell fraction (not recorded which). These TCRs come from a male donor with ankylosing spondylitis or in good health (not recorded which).

This clonotype was recorded a few times. The rearrangement joins TRBV3-1 to TRBJ2-3; D unresolved. CDR3 length: 13 amino acids. V dropped 5 bases and J dropped 0 bases, with 6 bases sitting between them. Germline CDR1 and CDR2: LGHDT and YNNKEL (reference sequence). CDR3 DNA: TGTGCCAGCAGCAAACAGAGCACAGATACGCAGTATTTT. As protein: CASSKQSTDTQYF.

In this sample, this clonotype turned up a few times. The chain links TRBV7-3 to TRBJ2-3, with 7 bases identical to TRBD2. There are 13 residues in the CDR3. The germline V gene has CDR1 SGHTA and CDR2 FQGTGA. V trimming: 5 bases; J trimming: 5 bases; junction bases outside the gene matches: 4. The CDR3 coding sequence is TGTGCCAGCAGCCCCCGGGGGGTAGATACGCAGTATTTT. Its protein is CASSPRGVDTQYF.

This clonotype appeared many times. This rearrangement joins TRBV7-2 to TRBJ2-7; D is unclear. The CDR3 has 16 residues. In germline, CDR1 is SGHTA, CDR2 FQGNSA. V lost 5 bases and J 2 bases, leaving 19 bases between the germline ends. Here the CDR3 DNA reads TGTGCCAGCAGCCCAAGGTCGGAGCCTCGGACCTACGAGCAGTACTTC. This sequence encodes CASSPRSEPRTYEQYF.

There are many counts of this clonotype. The chain employs TRBV10-3 and TRBJ2-5, with a possible D match to TRBD1 (5 bases). CDR3 length: 13 amino acids. Germline CDR1 and CDR2: ENHRY and SYGVKD. V was trimmed by 7 bases and J by 2 bases, leaving 11 bases between them. The chain's CDR3 is CAINGQLQETQYF. For the CDR3, the DNA is TGTGCCATCAACGGACAATTACAAGAGACCCAGTACTTC.

This clonotype was seen at least ten times. The V gene is TRBV20-1, the J gene TRBJ2-1; D is unresolved. The V and J ends lost 0 bases and 0 bases respectively, with 9 bases between them. Germline loops: CDR1 DFQATT, CDR2 SNEGSKA (reference sequence). The CDR3 has 15 residues. The CDR3 DNA is TGCAGTGCTAGAGAACACCAGAGCTCCTACAATGAGCAGTTCTTC. Its protein is CSAREHQSSYNEQFF.

Many counts were recorded for this clonotype. The rearrangement uses TRBV20-1 and TRBJ2-5, with a tentative D call TRBD2 (5 bases). Trimming took 3 bases from V and 2 from J, leaving 10 bases between them. The germline gives CDR1 DFQATT, CDR2 SNEGSKA (reference sequence). This CDR3 comprises 13 residues. CDR3 residues: CSARAGFQETQYF. In DNA, the CDR3 is TGCAGTGCTAGGGCGGGTTTTCAAGAGACCCAGTACTTC.

On this clonotype itself: The germline gene is not matched at one end of the junction; a read error may be the cause. This chain joins TRBV5-5 and TRBJ1-4; D is ambiguous. Germline V gene data show CDR1 as SGHKS and CDR2 as YYEKEE (reference sequence). The CDR3 has 15 residues. The CDR3 DNA reads TGTGCCAGCAGCTTGCTGATCCGGACTAATGAACAACTGTTTTTT. Protein: CASSLLIRTNEQLFF.

This clonotype was counted ten times or more. The chain couples TRBV20-1 to TRBJ2-2, with D maybe TRBD2 (6 bases). Trimming left V 6 bases short and J 4 bases short, with 18 bases between. The CDR3 has 15 residues. The germline V gene has CDR1 DFQATT and CDR2 SNEGSKA (reference sequence). The CDR3 DNA follows: TGCAGTGCGAGGGACTTTGCATCTTCCACCGGGGAGCTGTTTTTT. Translation: CSARDFASSTGELFF.

This clonotype appeared many times. This chain links TRBV4-3 with TRBJ2-3; 7 nucleotides agree with TRBD2. V was pared by 0 bases and J by 6 bases, with 12 bases of the junction left unmatched. The length of the CDR3 is 17 residues. Germline V gives CDR1 LGHNA, CDR2 YSLEER. The CDR3 loop reads CASSQETGLTRTDTQYF. The CDR3 DNA reads as TGCGCCAGCAGCCAAGAAACGGGACTAACAAGAACGGATACGCAGTATTTT.

This chain joins TRBV12-3 or TRBV12-4 and TRBJ2-5; 7 positions match TRBD2. V was pared by 7 bases and J by 1 base, with 6 bases of the junction left unmatched. The CDR3 spans 14 residues. CDR3 amino acids: CASKWREFQETQYF. The CDR3 coding sequence is TGTGCCAGCAAGTGGCGGGAGTTCCAAGAGACCCAGTACTTC.

In this sample, this clonotype turned up many times. The rearrangement joins TRBV6-2 or TRBV6-3 to TRBJ2-1; 9 positions match TRBD2. With 1 base clipped from V and 8 bases from J, the junction kept 18 bases outside the gene matches. The germline CDR1 and CDR2 sequences are MNHEY and SVGEGT. The CDR3 runs to 19 residues. For the CDR3, the DNA is TGTGCCAGCAGTTACTTCCTCCCGGGGCTAGCGGGATCCGGGGATGAGCAGTTCTTC. This codes for CASSYFLPGLAGSGDEQFF.

The sample holds many counts of this clonotype. V gene TRBV9 combines with J gene TRBJ2-2; D is unresolved. V was shortened by 1 base and J by 6 bases, with 10 bases between the two germline ends. Germline values: CDR1 SGDLS, CDR2 YYNGEE. This CDR3 is 14 amino acids long. In DNA form, the CDR3 reads TGTGCCAGCAGCGTATCTTTAGCTTCCGGGGAGCTGTTTTTT. It yields the protein CASSVSLASGELFF. Based on the CDR3 plus reference TRBV9 and TRBJ2-2, the full variable domain is DSGVTQTPKHLITATGQRVTLRCSPRSGDLSVYWYQQSLDQGLQFLIQYYNGEERAKGNILERFSAQQFPDLHSELNLSSLELGDSALYFCASSVSLASGELFFGEGSRLTVL.

Many counts were recorded for this clonotype. The chain joins TRBV20-1 to TRBJ2-1, with TRBD2 matching over 14 bases. CDR1 and CDR2 from the germline V gene are DFQATT and SNEGSKA (reference sequence). Germline trimming cut 5 bases from V and 3 bases from J; bases unmatched to any gene: 6. This CDR3 is 16 amino acids long. In DNA, the CDR3 is TGCAGTGCTCCGGGACTAGCGGGAGTTTTCTACAATGAGCAGTTCTTC. As protein: CSAPGLAGVFYNEQFF.

This clonotype was detected ten times or more. V and J are TRBV5-1 and TRBJ2-7; D is ambiguous. Germline-derived CDR1 and CDR2 are SGHRS and YFSETQ. This CDR3 is built from 13 residues. V was cut by 0 bases and J by 6 bases, with 10 bases left in between. The CDR3 DNA reads TGCGCCAGCAGCTTGGAAGTTCTCGCCGAGCAGTACTTC. It encodes CASSLEVLAEQYF.

This clonotype was observed at least ten times. This chain joins TRBV5-1 and TRBJ2-5; no clear D. The V and J ends lost 0 bases and 1 base respectively, with 16 bases between them. The V gene's germline CDR1 is SGHRS and CDR2 YFSETQ. This CDR3 region has 17 residues. The CDR3 protein is CASSLVFGRLIQETQYF. For the CDR3, the DNA is TGCGCCAGCAGCTTGGTATTTGGCAGGCTGATCCAAGAGACCCAGTACTTC.

The chain joins TRBV11-2 to TRBJ2-7, with 8 bases aligning to TRBD2. Germline V lookup: CDR1 SGHAT, CDR2 FQNNGV. Trimming cost V 4 bases and J 7 bases; bases outside gene matches: 12. The CDR3 consists of 15 residues. CDR3 DNA sequence: TGTGCCAGCAGCTCCCCCTCGGGGGTAGCGGGAGAGCAGTACTTC. Its translation: CASSSPSGVAGEQYF.

There are many counts of this clonotype. J is TRBJ2-7 and V is TRBV29-1; D is tentatively TRBD1 or TRBD2 (5 bases each). V dropped 3 bases and J dropped 7 bases, with 22 bases sitting between them. The CDR3 has 15 amino acids. Germline V gene data show CDR1 as SQVTM and CDR2 as ANQGSEA. For the CDR3, the DNA is TGCAGCGTTGAGGGGGAGAAGTGGGGGTCGGAAGAGCAGTACTTC. Translated: CSVEGEKWGSEEQYF.

This clonotype is labeled medium-sized (0.01 to 0.1%). The genes are TRBV11-2 and TRBJ1-1; no reliable D call. The CDR3 contains 14 residues. The V gene's germline CDR1 is SGHAT and CDR2 FQNNGV. Between the trimmed V and J ends, which lost 0 bases and 3 bases, there was a span of 8 bases. The CDR3 nucleotides are TGTGCCAGCAGCTTAGATCCTGACTACACTGAAGCTTTCTTT. It codes for CASSLDPDYTEAFF.

On this clonotype: This could be a read error, since a much larger clone is one nucleotide away. J is TRBJ2-1 and V is TRBV7-2, with D maybe TRBD1 (5 bases). The CDR3 runs to 15 residues. Germline assignment: CDR1 SGHTA and CDR2 FQGNSA. DNA for the CDR3: TGTGCCAGCAGCTTAAGGGGTATAATCTACAATGTGCAGTTCTTC. Translation gives CASSLRGIIYNVQFF.

This clonotype was found a few times. The rearrangement links TRBV3-1 to TRBJ2-2, with TRBD2 as a possible D gene (5 bases). Germline V lookup: CDR1 LGHDT, CDR2 YNNKEL (reference sequence). V lost 1 base and J lost 2, with 11 bases in between. This CDR3 contains 16 residues. CDR3 sequence (DNA): TGTGCCAGCAGCCAAGCGAGGGAGTTAAACACCGGGGAGCTGTTTTTT. This sequence encodes CASSQARELNTGELFF. Based on the CDR3 plus reference TRBV3-1 and TRBJ2-2, the full variable domain is DTAVSQTPKYLVTQMGNDKSIKCEQNLGHDTMYWYKQDSKKFLKIMFSYNNKELIINETVPNRFSPKSPDKAHLNLHINSLELGDSAVYFCASSQARELNTGELFFGEGSRLTVL.

This clonotype was recorded many times. J is TRBJ2-1 and V is TRBV7-9; D is uncertain. V was shortened by 6 bases and J by 4 bases, with 13 bases between the two germline ends. The CDR3 totals 14 residues. Looked up from germline, CDR1 is SEHNR and CDR2 is FQNEAQ (reference sequence). CDR3 region: CASRKSSRYNEQFF. The CDR3, as DNA: TGTGCCAGCAGGAAATCATCGCGGTACAATGAGCAGTTCTTC.

Many counts were recorded for this clonotype. The chain links TRBV29-1 to TRBJ2-3, with D perhaps matching TRBD1 (5 bases). Per germline, CDR1 SQVTM and CDR2 ANQGSEA. The CDR3 is made up of 12 amino acids. Between the trimmed V and J ends, which lost 7 bases and 6 bases, there was a span of 14 bases. DNA of the CDR3: TGCAGCGCTGCCCAGGGCCCCGATACGCAGTATTTT. Encoded protein: CSAAQGPDTQYF.

This clonotype was counted ten times or more. V usage is TRBV2 and J usage is TRBJ2-2; no reliable D call. The germline V gene encodes CDR1 SNHLY and CDR2 FYNNEI. With 6 bases removed from V and 0 bases from J, the gap between germline ends came to 14 bases. The CDR3 sequence is 16 residues long. The CDR3 loop is CASRNRSNANTGELFF. CDR3 DNA: TGTGCCAGCAGAAACCGGTCAAATGCGAACACCGGGGAGCTGTTTTTT.

This clonotype appeared many times. The rearrangement joins TRBV7-6 to TRBJ2-1, with D perhaps matching TRBD2 (6 bases). Germline V gene data show CDR1 as SGHVS and CDR2 as FNYEAQ. V was cut by 5 bases and J by 10 bases, with 12 bases left in between. The CDR3 totals 12 residues. The CDR3 protein is CASSRRDGEQFF. The CDR3 nucleotides read TGTGCCAGCAGCCGGAGGGATGGGGAGCAGTTCTTC.

This clonotype was counted ten times or more. J is TRBJ2-7 and V is TRBV20-1; 11 nucleotides align to TRBD2. From germline, CDR1 is DFQATT and CDR2 SNEGSKA (reference sequence). The CDR3 is made up of 13 amino acids. V lost 4 bases to trimming and J lost 2 bases; unmatched junction nucleotides: 1. CDR3 sequence (DNA): TGCAGTGCTATGACTAGCGGGACCTACGAGCAGTACTTC. It encodes CSAMTSGTYEQYF.